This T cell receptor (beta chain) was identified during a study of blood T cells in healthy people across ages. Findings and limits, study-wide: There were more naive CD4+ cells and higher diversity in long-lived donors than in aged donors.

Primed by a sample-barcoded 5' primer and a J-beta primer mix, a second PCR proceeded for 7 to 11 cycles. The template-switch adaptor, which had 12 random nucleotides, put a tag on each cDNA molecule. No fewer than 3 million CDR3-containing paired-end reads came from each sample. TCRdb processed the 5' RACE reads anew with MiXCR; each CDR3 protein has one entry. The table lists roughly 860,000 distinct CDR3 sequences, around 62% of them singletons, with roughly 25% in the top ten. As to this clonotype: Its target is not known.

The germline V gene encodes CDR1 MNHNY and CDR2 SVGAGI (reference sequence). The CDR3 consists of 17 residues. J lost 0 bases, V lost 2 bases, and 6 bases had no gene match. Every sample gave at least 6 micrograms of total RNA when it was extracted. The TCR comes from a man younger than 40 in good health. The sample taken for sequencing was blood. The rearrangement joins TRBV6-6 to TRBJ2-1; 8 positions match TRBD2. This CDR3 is CASSYVTGGLSYNEQFF. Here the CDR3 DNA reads TGTGCCAGCAGTTACGTCACGGGAGGGCTCTCCTACAATGAGCAGTTCTTC.